This TCR beta chain was recorded in a study of CD8+CD57+ T cells in acquired aplastic anemia. The germline V gene encodes CDR1 DFQATT and CDR2 SNEGSKA (reference sequence). V was clipped by 7 bases and J by 2 bases, with 16 bases between them. The CDR3 runs 14 residues. TCR beta VDJ and CDR3 were profiled, and genomic DNA was the template. MiXCR, run by TCRdb on the reads, gives a single entry per CDR3 protein. The sample gives under 350,000 distinct CDR3 sequences, 56% of which show up once; under 8.5% is in the top ten. Sequencing input: sorted CD4+, CD8+, or CD8+CD57+ T cells (not recorded which) from PBMCs. This sequence was found in a human donor with severe aplastic anemia or a healthy control (not recorded which). The chain has TRBV20-1 and TRBJ2-3, with a weak D call TRBD2 (7 bases). DNA for the CDR3: TGCAGTGGCCTTACGGGGGGACACACAGATACGCAGTATTTT. Its protein product is CSGLTGGHTDTQYF.